Below, one T cell receptor beta chain is given with its context. The time point here: 2015-2016 season, 7 days after influenza vaccination. This record belongs to a study of follicular helper T cells after annual influenza vaccination. Some clones are missing from TCRdb's copy, which holds only in-frame ones; the method was immunoSEQ multiplex PCR. The table lists approximately 5,700 clones, approximately 81% of them singletons. Germline lookup yields CDR1 SGHDT and CDR2 YYEEEE. V lost 2 bases, J lost 4 bases, and 25 bases lay in between. CDR3 length equals 19 residues. The gene calls are TRBV5-6 and TRBJ1-3; D unresolved. The starting material was CXCR5+ CD38- circulating T follicular helper cells from blood, obtained 7 days after influenza vaccination. Subset reported: circulating Tfh, non-naive CD4+CXCR5+PD-1+ (ICOS+CD38+ or ICOS-CD38-). This sequence originates from an adult who received the influenza vaccine. In DNA form, the CDR3 reads TGTGCCAGCAGCTTTCGTGGCTCGGAGATGATAGTCCGGGGAAACACCATATATTTT. Translated, it gives CASSFRGSEMIVRGNTIYF.